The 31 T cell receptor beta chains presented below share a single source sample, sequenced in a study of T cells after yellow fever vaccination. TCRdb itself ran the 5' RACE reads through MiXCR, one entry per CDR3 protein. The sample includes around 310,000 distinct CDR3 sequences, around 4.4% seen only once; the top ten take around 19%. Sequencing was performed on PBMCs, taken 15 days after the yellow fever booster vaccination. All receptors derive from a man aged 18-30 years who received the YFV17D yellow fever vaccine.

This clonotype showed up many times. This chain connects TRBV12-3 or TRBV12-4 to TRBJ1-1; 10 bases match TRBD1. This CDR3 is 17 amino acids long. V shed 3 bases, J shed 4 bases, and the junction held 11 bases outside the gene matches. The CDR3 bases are TGTGCCAGCAGTTTTAACCACGACAGGGGGCTAAGCACTGAAGCTTTCTTT. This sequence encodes CASSFNHDRGLSTEAFF.

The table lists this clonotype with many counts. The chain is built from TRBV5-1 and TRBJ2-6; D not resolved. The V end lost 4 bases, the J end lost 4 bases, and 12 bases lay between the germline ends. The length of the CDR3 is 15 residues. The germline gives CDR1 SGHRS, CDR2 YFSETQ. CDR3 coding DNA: TGCGCCAGCAGCCCGGAAGTGGCCGGGGCCAACGTCCTGACTTTC. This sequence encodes CASSPEVAGANVLTF.

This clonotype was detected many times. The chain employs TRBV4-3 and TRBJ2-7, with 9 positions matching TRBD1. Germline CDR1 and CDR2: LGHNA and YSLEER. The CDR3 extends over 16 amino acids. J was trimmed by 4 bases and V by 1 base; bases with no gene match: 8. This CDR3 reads CASSQVPGTGMYEQYF. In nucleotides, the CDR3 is TGCGCCAGCAGCCAAGTTCCAGGGACAGGGATGTACGAGCAGTACTTC.

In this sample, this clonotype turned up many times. The CDR3 reads CASSLEGTVMVEKLFF. CDR3 in DNA: TGCGCCAGCAGCTTGGAGGGAACAGTTATGGTCGAAAAACTGTTTTTT. The chain employs TRBV5-1 and TRBJ1-4; D remains ambiguous. This CDR3 region has 16 residues. Germline CDR1 reads SGHRS; CDR2 reads YFSETQ. The V and J ends lost 0 bases and 8 bases respectively, with 17 bases between them.

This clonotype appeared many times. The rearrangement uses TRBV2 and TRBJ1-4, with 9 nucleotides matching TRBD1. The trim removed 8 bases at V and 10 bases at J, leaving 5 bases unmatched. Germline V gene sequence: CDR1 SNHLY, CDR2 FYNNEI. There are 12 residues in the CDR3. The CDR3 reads CASERQGGKLFF. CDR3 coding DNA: TGTGCCAGCGAGAGACAGGGGGGAAAACTGTTTTTT.

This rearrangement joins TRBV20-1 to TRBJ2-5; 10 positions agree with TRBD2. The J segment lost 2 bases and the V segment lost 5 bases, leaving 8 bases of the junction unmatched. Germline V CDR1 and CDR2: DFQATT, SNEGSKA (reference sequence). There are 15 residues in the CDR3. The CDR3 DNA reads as TGCAGTGCTTTGACTAGCGGGCTTATACAAGAGACCCAGTACTTC. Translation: CSALTSGLIQETQYF.

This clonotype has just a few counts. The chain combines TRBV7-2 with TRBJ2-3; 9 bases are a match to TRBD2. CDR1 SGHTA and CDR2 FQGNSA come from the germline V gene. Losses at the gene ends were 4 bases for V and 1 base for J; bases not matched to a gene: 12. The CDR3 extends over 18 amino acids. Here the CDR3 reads CASSSARRGGLGTDTQYF. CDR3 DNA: TGTGCCAGCAGCTCCGCCCGGCGGGGGGGCCTGGGCACAGATACGCAGTATTTT.

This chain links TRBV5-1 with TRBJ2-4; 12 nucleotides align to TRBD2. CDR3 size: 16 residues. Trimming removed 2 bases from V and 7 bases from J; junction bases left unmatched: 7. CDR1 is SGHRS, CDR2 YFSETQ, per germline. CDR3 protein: CASSFITSGGRNIQYF. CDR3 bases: TGCGCCAGCAGCTTTATAACTAGCGGGGGGAGGAACATTCAGTACTTC.

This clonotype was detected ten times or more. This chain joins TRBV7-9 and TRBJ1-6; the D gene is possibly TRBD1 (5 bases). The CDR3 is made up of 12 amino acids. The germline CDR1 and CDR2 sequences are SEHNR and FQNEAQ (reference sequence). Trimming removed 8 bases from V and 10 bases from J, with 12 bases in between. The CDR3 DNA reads TGTGCCAGCTGGGGGGGGGGATCACCCCTCCACTTT. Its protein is CASWGGGSPLHF.

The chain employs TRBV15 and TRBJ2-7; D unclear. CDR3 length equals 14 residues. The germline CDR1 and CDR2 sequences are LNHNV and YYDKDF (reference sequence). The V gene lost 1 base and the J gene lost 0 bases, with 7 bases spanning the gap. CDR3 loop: CATSRGPGSYEQYF. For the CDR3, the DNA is TGTGCCACCAGCAGAGGCCCGGGCTCCTACGAGCAGTACTTC.

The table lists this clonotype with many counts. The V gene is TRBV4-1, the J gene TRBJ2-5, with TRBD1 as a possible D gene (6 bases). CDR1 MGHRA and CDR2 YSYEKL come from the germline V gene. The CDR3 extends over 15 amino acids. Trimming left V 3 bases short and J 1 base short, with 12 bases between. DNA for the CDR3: TGCGCCAGCAGCCAGAGGGGGTCTGCCCAAGAGACCCAGTACTTC. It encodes CASSQRGSAQETQYF.

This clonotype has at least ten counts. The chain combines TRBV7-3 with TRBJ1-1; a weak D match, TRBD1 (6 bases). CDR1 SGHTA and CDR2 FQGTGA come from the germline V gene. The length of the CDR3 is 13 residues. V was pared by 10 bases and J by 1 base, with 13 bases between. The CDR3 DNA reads TGTGCCACCGCCCGGACAGCGAACACTGAAGCTTTCTTT. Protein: CATARTANTEAFF. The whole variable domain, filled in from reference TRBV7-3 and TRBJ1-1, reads GAGVSQTPSNKVTEKGKYVELRCDPISGHTALYWYRQSLGQGPEFLIYFQGTGAADDSGLPNDRFFAVRPEGSVSTLKIQRTERGDSAVYLCATARTANTEAFFGQGTRLTVV.

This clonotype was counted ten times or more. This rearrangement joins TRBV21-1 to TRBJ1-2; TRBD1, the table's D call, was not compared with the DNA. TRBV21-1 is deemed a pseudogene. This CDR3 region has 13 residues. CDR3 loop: CAITDRPNYGYTF. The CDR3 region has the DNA TGTGCCATTACTGACAGGCCAAACTATGGCTACACCTTC.

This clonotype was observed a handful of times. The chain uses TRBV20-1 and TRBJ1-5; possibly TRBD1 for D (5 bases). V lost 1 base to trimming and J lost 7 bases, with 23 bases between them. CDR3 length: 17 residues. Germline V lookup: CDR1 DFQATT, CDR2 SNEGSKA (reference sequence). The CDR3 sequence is CSARGPSSGGIWQPQHF. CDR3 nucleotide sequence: TGCAGTGCTAGAGGGCCCTCGTCGGGGGGGATTTGGCAGCCCCAGCATTTT.

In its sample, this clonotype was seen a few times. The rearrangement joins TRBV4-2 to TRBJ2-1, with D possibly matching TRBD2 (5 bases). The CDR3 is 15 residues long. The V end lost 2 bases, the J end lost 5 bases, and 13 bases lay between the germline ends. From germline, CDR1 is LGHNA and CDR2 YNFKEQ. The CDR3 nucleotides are TGTGCCAGCAGCCAATTAGGTGGGCGGGACAATGAGCAGTTCTTC. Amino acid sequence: CASSQLGGRDNEQFF.

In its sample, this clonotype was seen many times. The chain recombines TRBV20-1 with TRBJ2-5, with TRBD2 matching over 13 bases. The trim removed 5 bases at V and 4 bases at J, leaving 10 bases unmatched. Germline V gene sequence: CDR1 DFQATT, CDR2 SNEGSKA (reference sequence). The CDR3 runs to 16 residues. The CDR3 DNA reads TGCAGTGCTCCCCCACTAGCGGGGGGGCGTAGAGAGACCCAGTACTTC. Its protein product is CSAPPLAGGRRETQYF.

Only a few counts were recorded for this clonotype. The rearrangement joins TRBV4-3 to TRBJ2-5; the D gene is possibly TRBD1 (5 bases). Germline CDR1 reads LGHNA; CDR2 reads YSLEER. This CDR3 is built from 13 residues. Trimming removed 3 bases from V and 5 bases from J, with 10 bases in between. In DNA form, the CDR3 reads TGCGCCAGCAGCCACCTCAGGGATGAGACCCAGTACTTC. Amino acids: CASSHLRDETQYF.

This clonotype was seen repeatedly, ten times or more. The CDR3 loop is CASGTGGAYGYTF. The CDR3 nucleotides are TGTGCCAGCGGAACCGGGGGGGCCTATGGCTACACCTTC. The chain joins TRBV6-2 or TRBV6-3 to TRBJ1-2, with a weak D call TRBD1 (6 bases). The germline V gene encodes CDR1 MNHEY and CDR2 SVGEGT. The CDR3 spans 13 residues. Trimming shortened V by 8 bases and J by 4 bases, and 14 bases separated the two germline ends.

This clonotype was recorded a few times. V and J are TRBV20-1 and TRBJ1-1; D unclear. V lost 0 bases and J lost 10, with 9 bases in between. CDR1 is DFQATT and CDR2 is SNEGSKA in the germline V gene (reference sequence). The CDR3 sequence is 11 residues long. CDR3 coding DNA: TGCAGTGCTAGAGAGACCTCTCGAGCTTTCTTT. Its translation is CSARETSRAFF.

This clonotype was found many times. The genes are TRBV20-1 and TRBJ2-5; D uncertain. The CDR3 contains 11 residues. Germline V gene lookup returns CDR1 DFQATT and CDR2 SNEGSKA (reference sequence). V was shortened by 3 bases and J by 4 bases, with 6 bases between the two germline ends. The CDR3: CSASPGETQYF. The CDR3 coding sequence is TGCAGTGCTAGTCCGGGAGAGACCCAGTACTTC.

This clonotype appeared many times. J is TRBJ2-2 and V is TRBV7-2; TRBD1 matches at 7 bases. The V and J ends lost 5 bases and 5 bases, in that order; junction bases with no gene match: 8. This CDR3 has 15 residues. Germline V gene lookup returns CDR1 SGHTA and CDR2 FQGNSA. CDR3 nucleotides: TGTGCCAGCAGCCCCGACAGGGTAAAGACCGGGGAGCTGTTTTTT. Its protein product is CASSPDRVKTGELFF.

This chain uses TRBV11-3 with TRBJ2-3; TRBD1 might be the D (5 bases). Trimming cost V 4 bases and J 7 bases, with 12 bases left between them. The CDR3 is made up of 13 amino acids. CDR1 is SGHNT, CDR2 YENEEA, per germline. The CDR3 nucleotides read TGTGCCAGCAGCTCCGAAATGGGGCATACGCAGTATTTT. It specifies CASSSEMGHTQYF.

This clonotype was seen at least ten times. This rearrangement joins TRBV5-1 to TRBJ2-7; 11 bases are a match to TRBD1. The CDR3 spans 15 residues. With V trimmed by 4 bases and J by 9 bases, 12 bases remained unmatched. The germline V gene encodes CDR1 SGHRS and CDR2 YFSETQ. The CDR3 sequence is CASSIHRDRGLTQYV. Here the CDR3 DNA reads TGCGCCAGCAGCATCCACCGGGACAGGGGGTTGACGCAGTACGTC.

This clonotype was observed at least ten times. The CDR3, as DNA: TGTGCCAGCAGTGAAGGGACTAGCGGGGGGGCAGATACGCAGTATTTT. This translates into CASSEGTSGGADTQYF. J is TRBJ2-3 and V is TRBV6-1; 15 bases are shared with TRBD2. Germline V gives CDR1 MNHNS, CDR2 SASEGT. V shed 1 base, J shed 4 bases, and the junction held 0 bases outside the gene matches. The CDR3 contains 16 residues.

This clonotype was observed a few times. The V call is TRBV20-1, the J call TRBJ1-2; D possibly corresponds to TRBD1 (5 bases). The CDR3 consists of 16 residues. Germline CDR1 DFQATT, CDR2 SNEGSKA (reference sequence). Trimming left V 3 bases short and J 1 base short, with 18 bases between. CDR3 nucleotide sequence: TGCAGTGCTAGCGGGGGATCCGGAAGCAGTAACTATGGCTACACCTTC. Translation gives CSASGGSGSSNYGYTF.

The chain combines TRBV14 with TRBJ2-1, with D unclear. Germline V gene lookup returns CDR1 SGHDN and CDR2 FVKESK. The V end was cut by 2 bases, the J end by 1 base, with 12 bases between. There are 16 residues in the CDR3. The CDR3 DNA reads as TGTGCCAGCAGCCAAAAGAAGGGCAGTTCCTACAATGAGCAGTTCTTC. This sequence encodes CASSQKKGSSYNEQFF.

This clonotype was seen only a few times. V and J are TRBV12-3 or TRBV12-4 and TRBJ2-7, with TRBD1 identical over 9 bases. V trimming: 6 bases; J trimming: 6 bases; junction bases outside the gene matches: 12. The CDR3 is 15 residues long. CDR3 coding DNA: TGTGCCAGCAGGCACTCCGGGACAGGGTATGCCGAGCAGTACTTC. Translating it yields CASRHSGTGYAEQYF.

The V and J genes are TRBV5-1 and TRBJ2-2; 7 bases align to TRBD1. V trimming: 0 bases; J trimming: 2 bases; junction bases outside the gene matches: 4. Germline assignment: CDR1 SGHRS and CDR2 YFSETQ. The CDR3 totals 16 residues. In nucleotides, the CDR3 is TGCGCCAGCAGCTTGGAGGGGGCTCCAAACACCGGGGAGCTGTTTTTT. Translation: CASSLEGAPNTGELFF.

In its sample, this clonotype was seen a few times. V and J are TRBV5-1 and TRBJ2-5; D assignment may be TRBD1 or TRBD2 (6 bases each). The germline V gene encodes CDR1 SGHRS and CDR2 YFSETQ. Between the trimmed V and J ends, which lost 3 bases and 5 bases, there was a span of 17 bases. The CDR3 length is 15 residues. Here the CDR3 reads CASSSPGGRGETQYF. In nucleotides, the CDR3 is TGCGCCAGCAGCTCACCCGGGGGCCGAGGGGAGACCCAGTACTTC.

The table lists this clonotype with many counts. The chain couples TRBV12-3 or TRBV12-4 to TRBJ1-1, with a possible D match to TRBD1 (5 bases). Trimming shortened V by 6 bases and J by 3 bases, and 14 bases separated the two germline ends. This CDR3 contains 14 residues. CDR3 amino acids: CASSPGQGHTEAFF. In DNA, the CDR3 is TGTGCCAGCAGCCCCGGCCAGGGCCACACTGAAGCTTTCTTT.

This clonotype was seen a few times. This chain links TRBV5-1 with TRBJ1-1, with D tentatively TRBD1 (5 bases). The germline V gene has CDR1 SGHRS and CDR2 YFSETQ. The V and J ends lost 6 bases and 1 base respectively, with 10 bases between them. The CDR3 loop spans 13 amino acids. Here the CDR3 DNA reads TGCGCCAGCAAACAGGCGTCGAACACTGAAGCTTTCTTT. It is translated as CASKQASNTEAFF.